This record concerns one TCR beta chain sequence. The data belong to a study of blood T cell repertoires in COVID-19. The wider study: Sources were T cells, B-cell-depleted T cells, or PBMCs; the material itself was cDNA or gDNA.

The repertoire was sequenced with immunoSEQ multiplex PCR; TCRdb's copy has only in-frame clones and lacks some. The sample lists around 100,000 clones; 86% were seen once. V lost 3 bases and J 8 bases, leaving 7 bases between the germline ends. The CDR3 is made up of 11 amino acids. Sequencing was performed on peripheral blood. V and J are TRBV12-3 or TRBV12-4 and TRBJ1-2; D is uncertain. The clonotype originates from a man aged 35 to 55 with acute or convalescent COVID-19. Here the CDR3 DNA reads TGTGCCAGCAGTTTTTCGAGGGGCTACACCTTC. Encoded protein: CASSFSRGYTF.